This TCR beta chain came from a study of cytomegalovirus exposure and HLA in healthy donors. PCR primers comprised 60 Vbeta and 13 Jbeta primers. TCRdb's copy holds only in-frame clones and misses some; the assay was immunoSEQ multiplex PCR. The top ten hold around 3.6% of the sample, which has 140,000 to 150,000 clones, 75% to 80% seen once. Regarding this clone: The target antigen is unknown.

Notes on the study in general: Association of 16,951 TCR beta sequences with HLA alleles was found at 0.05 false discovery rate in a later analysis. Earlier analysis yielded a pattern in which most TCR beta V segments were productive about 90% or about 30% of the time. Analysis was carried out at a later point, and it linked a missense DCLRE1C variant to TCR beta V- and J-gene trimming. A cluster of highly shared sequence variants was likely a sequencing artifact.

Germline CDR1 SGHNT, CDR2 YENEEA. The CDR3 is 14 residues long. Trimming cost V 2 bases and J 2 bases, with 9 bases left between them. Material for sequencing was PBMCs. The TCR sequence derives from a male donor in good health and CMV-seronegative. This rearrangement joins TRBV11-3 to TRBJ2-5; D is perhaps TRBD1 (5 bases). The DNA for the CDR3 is TGTGCCAGCAGCTTACAGGGTCGGCAAGAGACCCAGTACTTC. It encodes CASSLQGRQETQYF.